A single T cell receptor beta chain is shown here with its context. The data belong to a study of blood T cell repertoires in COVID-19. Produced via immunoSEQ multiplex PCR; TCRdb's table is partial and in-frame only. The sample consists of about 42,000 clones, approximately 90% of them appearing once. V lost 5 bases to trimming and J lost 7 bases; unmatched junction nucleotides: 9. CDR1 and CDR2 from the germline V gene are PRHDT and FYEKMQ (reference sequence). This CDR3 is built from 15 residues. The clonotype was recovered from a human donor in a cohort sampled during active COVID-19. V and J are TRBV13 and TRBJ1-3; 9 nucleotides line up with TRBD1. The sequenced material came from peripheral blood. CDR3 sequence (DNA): TGTGCCAGCAGCCTTAAGCGGACAGGGGCGAACACCATATATTTT. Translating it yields CASSLKRTGANTIYF.